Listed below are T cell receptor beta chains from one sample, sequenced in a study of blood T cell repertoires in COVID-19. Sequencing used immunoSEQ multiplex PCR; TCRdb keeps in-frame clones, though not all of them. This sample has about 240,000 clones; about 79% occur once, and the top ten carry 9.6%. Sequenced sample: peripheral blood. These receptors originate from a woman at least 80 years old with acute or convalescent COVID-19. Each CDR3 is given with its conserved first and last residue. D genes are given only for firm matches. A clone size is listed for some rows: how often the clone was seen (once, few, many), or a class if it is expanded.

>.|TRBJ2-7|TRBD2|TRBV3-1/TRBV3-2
CASSPLVGLAYEQYF
TGTGCCAGCAGCCCCCTGGTGGGACTAGCTTACGAGCAGTACTTC
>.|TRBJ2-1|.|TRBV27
CASSRLGPNEQFF
TGTGCCAGCAGTCGCCTGGGGCCAAATGAGCAGTTCTTC
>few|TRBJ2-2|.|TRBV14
CASSQVRGTGELFF
TGTGCCAGCAGCCAAGTCAGGGGTACCGGGGAGCTGTTTTTT
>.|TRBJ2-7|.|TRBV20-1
CSASLQGFRVEQYF
TGCAGTGCTAGTTTACAGGGTTTTAGGGTCGAGCAGTACTTC
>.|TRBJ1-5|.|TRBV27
CASSLGLGGQPQHF
TGTGCCAGCAGTTTAGGGTTGGGGGGTCAGCCCCAGCATTTT
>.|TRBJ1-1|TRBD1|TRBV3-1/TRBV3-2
CASSQRDRAFF
TGTGCCAGCAGTCAACGGGACAGAGCTTTCTTT
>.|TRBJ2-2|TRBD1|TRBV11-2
CASSRDRGLLDTGELFF
TGTGCCAGCAGCCGAGACAGGGGGCTGCTGGACACCGGGGAGCTGTTTTTT
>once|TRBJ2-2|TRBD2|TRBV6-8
CASSYSNGEGLAGARYVGELFF
TGTGCCAGCAGTTACTCGAACGGTGAGGGGCTAGCGGGGGCCCGCTATGTGGGGGAGCTGTTTTTT
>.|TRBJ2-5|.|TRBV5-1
CASTTGGGRETQYF
TGCGCCAGCACAACAGGAGGAGGGCGAGAGACCCAGTACTTC
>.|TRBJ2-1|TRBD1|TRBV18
CASSPALTGAEQFF
TGTGCCAGCTCACCAGCCCTCACAGGGGCCGAGCAGTTCTTC
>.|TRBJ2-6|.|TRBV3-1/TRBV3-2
CASSQDLGQPSSGANVLTF
TGTGCCAGCAGCCAAGATTTAGGACAGCCCTCCTCTGGGGCCAACGTCCTGACTTTC
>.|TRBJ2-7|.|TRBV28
CASTLAGREQYF
TGTGCCAGCACTTTGGCGGGAAGGGAGCAGTACTTC
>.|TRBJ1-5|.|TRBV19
CASSLTGRDQPQHF
TGTGCCAGTAGTTTGACAGGACGGGATCAGCCCCAGCATTTT
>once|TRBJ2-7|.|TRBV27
CASSPDRNYEQYF
TGTGCCAGCAGCCCGGACAGAAACTACGAGCAGTACTTC
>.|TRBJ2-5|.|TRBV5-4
CASSIHMGETQYF
TGTGCCAGCAGTATACATATGGGCGAGACCCAGTACTTC
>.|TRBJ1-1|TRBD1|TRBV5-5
CASSSYRGRNTEAFF
TGTGCCAGCAGCTCATACAGGGGGAGGAACACTGAAGCTTTCTTT
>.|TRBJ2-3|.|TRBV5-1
CASSPSGFSTDTQYF
TGCGCCAGCAGCCCAAGCGGGTTTAGCACAGATACGCAGTATTTT
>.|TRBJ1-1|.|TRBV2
CASSEEGRATEAFF
TGTGCCAGCAGTGAAGAGGGGCGCGCCACTGAAGCTTTCTTT
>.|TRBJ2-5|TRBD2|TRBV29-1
CSVEPPLAGGSETQYF
TGCAGCGTTGAACCACCACTAGCGGGGGGGTCAGAGACCCAGTACTTC
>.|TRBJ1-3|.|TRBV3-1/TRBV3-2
CASSQAGRLNSGNTIYF
TGTGCCAGCAGCCAAGCAGGGCGGTTAAACTCTGGAAACACCATATATTTT
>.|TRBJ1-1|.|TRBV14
CASSQPRGGEAFF
TGTGCCAGCAGCCAACCTCGCGGGGGGGAAGCTTTCTTT
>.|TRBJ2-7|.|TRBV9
CASSPGSLSYEQYF
TGTGCCAGCAGCCCCGGGTCCCTCTCCTACGAGCAGTACTTC
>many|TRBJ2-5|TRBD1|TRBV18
CASSRTGAGETQYF
TGTGCCAGCTCACGGACAGGGGCAGGGGAGACCCAGTACTTC
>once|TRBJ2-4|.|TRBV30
CAWRRGGSAKNIQYF
TGTGCCTGGAGGAGGGGGGGGTCAGCCAAAAACATTCAGTACTTC
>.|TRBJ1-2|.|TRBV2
CASSGRQMTNYGYTF
TGTGCCAGCAGTGGAAGACAGATGACTAACTATGGCTACACCTTC
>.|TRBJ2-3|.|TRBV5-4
CASSLGRGQSTDTQYF
TGTGCCAGCAGCTTGGGGCGAGGTCAAAGCACAGATACGCAGTATTTT
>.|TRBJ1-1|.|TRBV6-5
CASSYTGILGNTEAFF
TGTGCCAGCAGTTACACAGGGATATTGGGGAACACTGAAGCTTTCTTT
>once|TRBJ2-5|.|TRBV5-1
CASRHIYGDQETQYF
TGCGCCAGCAGACATATTTACGGGGATCAAGAGACCCAGTACTTC
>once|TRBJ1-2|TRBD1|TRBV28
CASSLKGQGGGYGYTF
TGTGCCAGCAGTTTGAAGGGACAGGGGGGAGGCTATGGCTACACCTTC
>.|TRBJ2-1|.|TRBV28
CASSLTPGARYNEQFF
TGTGCCAGCAGTTTAACCCCGGGAGCCCGGTACAATGAGCAGTTCTTC
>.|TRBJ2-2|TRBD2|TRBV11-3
CASSLELTGGTGELFF
TGTGCCAGCAGCTTAGAGTTAACGGGGGGCACCGGGGAGCTGTTTTTT
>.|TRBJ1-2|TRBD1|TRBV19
CASSTTGTGGFYGYTF
TGTGCCAGTAGTACCACCGGGACAGGGGGCTTCTATGGCTACACCTTC
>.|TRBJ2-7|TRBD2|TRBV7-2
CASSPRSSGGEYEQYF
TGTGCCAGCAGCCCCCGGTCTAGCGGGGGGGAATACGAGCAGTACTTC
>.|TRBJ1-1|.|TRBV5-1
CASSLEGASTEAFF
TGCGCCAGCAGCTTAGAAGGGGCAAGCACTGAAGCTTTCTTT
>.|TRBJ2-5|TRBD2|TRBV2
CASSDLSGGGRETQYF
TGTGCCAGCAGTGATCTTAGCGGGGGGGGCAGGGAGACCCAGTACTTC
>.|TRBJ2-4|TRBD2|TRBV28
CASSLPGGAKNIQYF
TGTGCCAGCAGTTTACCGGGGGGAGCCAAAAACATTCAGTACTTC
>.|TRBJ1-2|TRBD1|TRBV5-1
CASSLRTGDGLRSNYGYTF
TGCGCCAGCAGCCTAAGGACAGGGGACGGACTCCGATCTAACTATGGCTACACCTTC
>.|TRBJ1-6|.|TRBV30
CAWRLGGGGSYNSPLHF
TGTGCCTGGAGGCTGGGAGGCGGAGGGTCCTATAATTCACCCCTCCACTTT
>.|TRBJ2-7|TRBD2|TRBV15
CATSRDSGGLYEQYF
TGTGCCACCAGCAGAGATAGCGGGGGGCTCTACGAGCAGTACTTC
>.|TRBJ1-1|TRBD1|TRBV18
CASSPGTGGMGTEAFF
TGTGCCAGCTCACCAGGAACAGGGGGCATGGGGACTGAAGCTTTCTTT
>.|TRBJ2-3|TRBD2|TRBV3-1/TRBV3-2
CASSRWAGGDTQYF
TGTGCCAGCAGCCGCTGGGCGGGGGGAGATACGCAGTATTTT
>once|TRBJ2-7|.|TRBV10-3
CAISEDTYGYEQYF
TGTGCCATCAGTGAGGACACTTACGGCTACGAGCAGTACTTC
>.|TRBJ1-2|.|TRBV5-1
CASSYSGDGYGYTF
TGCGCCAGCAGCTATAGCGGCGATGGCTATGGCTACACCTTC
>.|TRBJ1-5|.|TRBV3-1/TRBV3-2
CASSQDRGGGGNQPQHF
TGTGCCAGCAGCCAAGATCGGGGGGGAGGGGGTAATCAGCCCCAGCATTTT
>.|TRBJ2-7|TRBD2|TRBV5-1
CASSLDVAGYEQYF
TGCGCCAGCAGCTTGGATGTAGCGGGCTACGAGCAGTACTTC
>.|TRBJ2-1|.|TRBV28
CAIARRDYNEQFF
TGTGCCATCGCGCGGCGGGATTACAATGAGCAGTTCTTC
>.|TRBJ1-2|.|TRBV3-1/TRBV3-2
CASSLFRQYGYTF
TGTGCCAGCAGCCTCTTCAGACAGTATGGCTACACCTTC
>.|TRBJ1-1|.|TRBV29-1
CSVDRNTEAFF
TGCAGCGTCGACAGGAACACTGAAGCTTTCTTT
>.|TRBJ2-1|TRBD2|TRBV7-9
CASSPAQNKRGGNEQFF
TGTGCCAGCAGCCCCGCTCAGAATAAGCGGGGGGGCAATGAGCAGTTCTTC
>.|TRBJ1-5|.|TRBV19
CASSLIKTAFNQPQHF
TGTGCCAGTAGTCTTATAAAGACAGCATTCAATCAGCCCCAGCATTTT
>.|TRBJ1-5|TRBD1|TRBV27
CASSLSGTGNQPQHF
TGTGCCAGCAGTTTATCCGGGACAGGGAATCAGCCCCAGCATTTT
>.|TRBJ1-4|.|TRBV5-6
CASSPRGGALGEKLFF
TGTGCCAGCAGCCCTCGGGGGGGGGCATTAGGTGAAAAACTGTTTTTT
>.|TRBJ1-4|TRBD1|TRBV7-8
CASGTETTNEKLFF
TGTGCCAGCGGGACAGAGACAACTAATGAAAAACTGTTTTTT
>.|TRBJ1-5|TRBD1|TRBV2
CASTPDRGWNQPQHF
TGTGCCAGCACTCCAGACAGGGGTTGGAATCAGCCCCAGCATTTT
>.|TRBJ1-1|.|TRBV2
CASSVAVNTEAFF
TGTGCCAGCAGTGTGGCAGTGAACACTGAAGCTTTCTTT
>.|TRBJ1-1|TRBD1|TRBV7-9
CASRLTGVSTEAFF
TGTGCCAGCAGGCTAACAGGGGTTAGCACTGAAGCTTTCTTT
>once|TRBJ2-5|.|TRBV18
CASSSQTGQETQYF
TGTGCCAGCTCATCCCAGACAGGCCAAGAGACCCAGTACTTC
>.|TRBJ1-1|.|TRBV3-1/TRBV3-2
CASSQNRDNWAFF
TGTGCCAGCAGCCAAAACCGGGACAACTGGGCTTTCTTT
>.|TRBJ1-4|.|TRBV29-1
CSAAAGGKLFF
TGCAGCGCCGCAGCCGGGGGAAAACTGTTTTTT
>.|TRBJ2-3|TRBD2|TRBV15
CATSRDLTSGVRDTQYF
TGTGCCACCAGCAGAGATCTTACTAGCGGGGTACGGGATACGCAGTATTTT